A single sample gave rise to the 26 T cell receptor beta chains below, sequenced in a study of T cells in pancreatic ductal adenocarcinoma. The selected patients with pancreatic ductal adenocarcinoma had surgery but no neoadjuvant therapy. The protocol was immunoSEQ multiplex PCR, while the TCRdb copy is restricted to in-frame clones and leaves out a portion. This table holds some 10,000 clones, about 90% found once. The sequenced material came from PBMCs. Source of these receptors: a human donor with pancreatic ductal adenocarcinoma.

V usage is TRBV7-9 and J usage is TRBJ2-2; a possible D gene is TRBD1 (6 bases). The V gene lost 5 bases and the J gene lost 0 bases, with 10 bases spanning the gap. Germline V CDR1 and CDR2: SEHNR, FQNEAQ (reference sequence). The CDR3 covers 15 residues. For the CDR3, the DNA is TGTGCCAGCAGCATGGGACACGCGAACACCGGGGAGCTGTTTTTT. Translated: CASSMGHANTGELFF.

V is TRBV4-3 and J is TRBJ2-7; D unclear. The CDR3 has 13 amino acids. Germline loops: CDR1 LGHNA, CDR2 YSLEER. The V and J ends lost 1 base and 7 bases respectively, with 11 bases between them. The CDR3 bases are TGCGCCAGCAGCCAAGGTCTACTCCGGGAGCAGTACTTC. This sequence encodes CASSQGLLREQYF.

V usage is TRBV7-2 and J usage is TRBJ2-3; 14 bases are a match to TRBD2. V lost 0 bases and J lost 0; bases outside the gene matches: 2. Germline CDR1 is SGHTA and CDR2 is FQGNSA. There are 18 residues in the CDR3. For the CDR3, the DNA is TGTGCCAGCAGCTTAGCCCGGACTAGCGGGGGGAGCACAGATACGCAGTATTTT. Translation gives CASSLARTSGGSTDTQYF. Variable domain in full (rest from reference TRBV7-2 and TRBJ2-3): GAGVSQSPSNKVTEKGKDVELRCDPISGHTALYWYRQSLGQGLEFLIYFQGNSAPDKSGLPSDRFSAERTGGSVSTLTIQRTQQEDSAVYLCASSLARTSGGSTDTQYFGPGTRLTVL.

The chain has TRBV2 and TRBJ1-5; D gene uncertain. The CDR3 length is 14 residues. Germline CDR1 is SNHLY and CDR2 is FYNNEI. Trimming removed 4 bases from V and 5 bases from J, with 12 bases in between. CDR3 sequence reads: CASSAIQSYQPQHF. As DNA, the CDR3 is TGTGCCAGCAGTGCAATACAGAGTTATCAGCCCCAGCATTTT.

This chain connects TRBV5-1 to TRBJ1-6, with D tentatively TRBD1 (6 bases). Germline V CDR1 and CDR2: SGHRS, YFSETQ. The ends were cut back, 4 bases at V and 9 bases at J, with 11 bases in the middle. The CDR3 runs 13 residues. CDR3 protein: CASSTGQPSPLHF. CDR3 in DNA: TGCGCCAGCAGCACCGGACAGCCTTCACCCCTCCACTTT.

The chain is built from TRBV6-1 and TRBJ1-4; D unclear. Trimming took off 3 bases at V and 2 bases at J, with 7 bases between the two ends. The CDR3 loop spans 14 amino acids. Germline V lookup: CDR1 MNHNS, CDR2 SASEGT. CDR3 nucleotides: TGTGCCAGCAGTGAGCAGTGGACTAATGAAAAACTGTTTTTT. It encodes CASSEQWTNEKLFF.

The chain joins TRBV4-3 to TRBJ2-2, with 7 nucleotides matching TRBD1. Germline V gene data show CDR1 as LGHNA and CDR2 as YSLEER. Losses at the gene ends were 0 bases for V and 4 bases for J; bases not matched to a gene: 11. This CDR3 has 18 residues. The CDR3, as DNA: TGCGCCAGCAGCCAAGAAGTACAGGGGTTAGGTGGCACCGGGGAGCTGTTTTTT. This sequence encodes CASSQEVQGLGGTGELFF.

V is TRBV27 and J is TRBJ1-5; no definite D call. V lost 4 bases, J lost 7 bases, and 11 bases lay in between. The CDR3 has 13 residues. Germline-derived CDR1 and CDR2 are MNHEY and SMNVEV (reference sequence). CDR3 sequence reads: CASSYRLGQPQHF. The CDR3 nucleotides are TGTGCCAGCAGTTACCGGCTGGGCCAGCCCCAGCATTTT.

A word on this clone: One junction end disagrees with the germline gene, perhaps due to a read error. Other DNA sequences of this sample code for an identical CDR3. The chain uses TRBV19 and TRBJ2-5; D is possibly TRBD1 (6 bases). From germline, CDR1 is LNHDA and CDR2 SQIVND (reference sequence). The CDR3 spans 15 residues. This CDR3 reads CASSILSGEGETQYF. The CDR3 nucleotides read TGTGCCAGTAGTATTCTCTCAGGGGAAGGAGAGACCCAATACTTC.

This sequence joins TRBV5-4 and TRBJ2-6; possible D gene TRBD2, 7 bases. The CDR3 runs to 14 residues. Trimming took off 5 bases at V and 12 bases at J, with 18 bases between the two ends. The germline gives CDR1 SGHNT, CDR2 YYREEE (reference sequence). CDR3 DNA: TGTGCCAGCAGGAGAGTTGGGGGGGCTAGCGTCCTGACTTTC. Its protein product is CASRRVGGASVLTF.

J is TRBJ2-7 and V is TRBV4-2, with a tentative D call TRBD1 (5 bases). V was clipped by 0 bases and J by 3 bases, with 6 bases between them. The germline V gene encodes CDR1 LGHNA and CDR2 YNFKEQ. The CDR3 totals 13 residues. The CDR3 coding sequence is TGTGCCAGCAGCCAAGACAGGGTCTACGAGCAGTACTTC. Its protein is CASSQDRVYEQYF.

The V call is TRBV28, the J call TRBJ2-7, with D possibly being TRBD1 (6 bases). The CDR3 spans 13 residues. V was cut by 6 bases and J by 1 base, with 10 bases left in between. In germline, CDR1 is MDHEN, CDR2 SYDVKM. The CDR3 reads CASRITGSYEQYF. The CDR3, as DNA: TGTGCCAGCAGAATTACAGGGTCCTACGAGCAGTACTTC.

The J gene is TRBJ2-5, the V gene TRBV27, with TRBD1 as a possible D gene (5 bases). Trimming removed 1 base at V and 2 bases at J, with 8 bases between. This CDR3 has 14 residues. CDR1 and CDR2 from the germline V gene are MNHEY and SMNVEV (reference sequence). CDR3 protein: CASSLWGRQETQYF. CDR3 nucleotides: TGTGCCAGCAGTTTATGGGGCCGTCAAGAGACCCAGTACTTC.

The rearrangement uses TRBV5-4 and TRBJ1-2; 8 bases map to TRBD1. The CDR3 contains 15 residues. V shed 4 bases and J 3 bases; nucleotides not matched to a gene: 8. Per germline, CDR1 SGHNT and CDR2 YYREEE (reference sequence). The CDR3 loop is CASSDPRGRDYGYTF. The CDR3 region has the DNA TGTGCCAGCAGCGACCCCAGGGGGCGCGACTATGGCTACACCTTC.

This chain uses TRBV7-3 with TRBJ2-1, with D maybe TRBD1 (6 bases). Per the germline V gene, CDR1 is SGHTA and CDR2 is FQGTGA. V shed 4 bases and J shed 7 bases, with 11 bases lying between them. This CDR3 is 13 amino acids long. CDR3 nucleotide sequence: TGTGCCAGCAGCTCTGGAAGGGGGAATGAGCAGTTCTTC. This gives the protein CASSSGRGNEQFF.

This sequence joins TRBV4-1 and TRBJ2-3; D is perhaps TRBD1 (6 bases). The CDR3 has 18 residues. V shed 0 bases and J shed 2 bases, with 18 bases lying between them. Germline V CDR1 and CDR2: MGHRA, YSYEKL. CDR3 sequence (DNA): TGCGCCAGCAGCCAAGATTTTGGGGGCAGAATGCTCACAGATACGCAGTATTTT. This translates into CASSQDFGGRMLTDTQYF.

The chain combines TRBV19 with TRBJ2-3; D is unclear. V was shortened by 3 bases and J by 6 bases, with 4 bases between the two germline ends. CDR3 length equals 11 residues. From germline, CDR1 is LNHDA and CDR2 SQIVND (reference sequence). Here the CDR3 DNA reads TGTGCCAGTAGTATTGCGGATACGCAGTATTTT. Translated: CASSIADTQYF.

The chain combines TRBV28 with TRBJ2-1; 7 nucleotides line up with TRBD2. The CDR3 has 19 residues. After removal of 7 bases from V and 0 bases from J, the junction contained 18 bases not matched to a gene. The germline CDR1 and CDR2 sequences are MDHEN and SYDVKM. CDR3 residues: CASKKERGGSLVSYNEQFF. The CDR3 nucleotides are TGTGCCAGCAAAAAGGAGAGAGGCGGGAGTTTAGTCTCCTACAATGAGCAGTTCTTC.

CDR3 sequence: CASIKGQLQETQYF. CDR3 nucleotide sequence: TGTGCCAGCATTAAAGGACAGCTGCAAGAGACCCAGTACTTC. The rearrangement links TRBV28 to TRBJ2-5, with a weak D call TRBD1 (6 bases). Trimming removed 7 bases at V and 2 bases at J, with 14 bases between. Germline assignment: CDR1 MDHEN and CDR2 SYDVKM. This CDR3 region has 14 residues.

V is TRBV4-1 and J is TRBJ2-1, with a possible D match to TRBD1 (5 bases). Germline values: CDR1 MGHRA, CDR2 YSYEKL. The CDR3 extends over 17 amino acids. The V gene lost 0 bases and the J gene lost 7 bases, with 19 bases spanning the gap. The CDR3 region is CASSQDRTASRGNEQFF. In nucleotides, the CDR3 is TGCGCCAGCAGCCAAGATCGCACAGCCTCAAGGGGAAATGAGCAGTTCTTC.

The rearrangement uses TRBV7-2 and TRBJ2-4, with a tentative D call TRBD1 (5 bases). Trimming stripped 1 base from V and 1 base from J, with 14 bases between. The CDR3 is 17 residues long. Germline V gene sequence: CDR1 SGHTA, CDR2 FQGNSA. The CDR3: CASSLGSMGQAKNIQYF. For the CDR3, the DNA is TGTGCCAGCAGCTTAGGATCTATGGGGCAGGCCAAAAACATTCAGTACTTC. Based on the CDR3 plus reference TRBV7-2 and TRBJ2-4, the full variable domain is GAGVSQSPSNKVTEKGKDVELRCDPISGHTALYWYRQSLGQGLEFLIYFQGNSAPDKSGLPSDRFSAERTGGSVSTLTIQRTQQEDSAVYLCASSLGSMGQAKNIQYFGAGTRLSVL.

The J gene is TRBJ2-5, the V gene TRBV7-9; 7 bases are a match to TRBD2. The V gene's germline CDR1 is SEHNR and CDR2 FQNEAQ (reference sequence). V trimming: 0 bases; J trimming: 2 bases; junction bases outside the gene matches: 0. There are 14 residues in the CDR3. CDR3 loop: CASSLAGGQETQYF. CDR3 nucleotide sequence: TGTGCCAGCAGCTTAGCGGGGGGGCAAGAGACCCAGTACTTC.

The chain combines TRBV6-1 with TRBJ1-1; the D gene is possibly TRBD1 (6 bases). The germline V and J ends were trimmed by 6 bases and 2 bases, with 16 bases remaining between them. The CDR3 contains 15 residues. Looked up from germline, CDR1 is MNHNS and CDR2 is SASEGT. The CDR3 protein is CASRRQVRSNTEAFF. CDR3 bases: TGTGCCAGCAGACGACAGGTTCGGTCAAACACTGAAGCTTTCTTT.

This clone was observed a single time. This chain joins TRBV7-9 and TRBJ2-2; TRBD1 might be the D (6 bases). Germline CDR1 SEHNR, CDR2 FQNEAQ (reference sequence). V was clipped by 5 bases and J by 5 bases, with 21 bases between them. This CDR3 is 17 amino acids long. The CDR3 bases are TGTGCCAGCAGCCCAGGGCCCCAGGGGCGTTGGACCGGGGAGCTGTTTTTT. It is translated as CASSPGPQGRWTGELFF.

This clone has a single count. This chain uses TRBV7-8 with TRBJ1-1; 8 bases match TRBD1. From germline, CDR1 is SGHVS and CDR2 FQNEAQ. The CDR3 runs 14 residues. V dropped 5 bases and J dropped 5; count of bases not matched to a gene: 7. The CDR3 bases are TGTGCCAGCAGCCTGACAGGGGATGGGACTGAAGCTTTCTTT. Translated, it gives CASSLTGDGTEAFF. Full variable domain (rest looked up from reference TRBV7-8 and TRBJ1-1): GAGVSQSPRYKVAKRGQDVALRCDPISGHVSLFWYQQALGQGPEFLTYFQNEAQLDKSGLPSDRFFAERPEGSVSTLKIQRTQQEDSAVYLCASSLTGDGTEAFFGQGTRLTVV.

The chain couples TRBV5-1 to TRBJ1-1; TRBD1 agrees at 8 bases. The CDR3 runs 16 residues. Germline V lookup: CDR1 SGHRS, CDR2 YFSETQ. V trimming: 4 bases; J trimming: 3 bases; junction bases outside the gene matches: 11. CDR3: CASSRGQDRWDTEAFF. The CDR3 region has the DNA TGCGCCAGCAGCAGGGGACAGGACCGATGGGACACTGAAGCTTTCTTT.